The 13 T cell receptor beta chains given below trace back to one sample, sequenced in a study of T cells in Graves' hyperthyroidism and ophthalmopathy. Amplification targeted TCR beta CDR3 regions from RNA transcripts. Carried out on the TCR CDR3, a first-round RT-PCR used the HTBI primer set. TCRdb re-called the multiplex PCR reads with MiXCR, one entry per CDR3 protein. This table has 300,000 or so distinct CDR3 sequences, roughly 23% appearing once. Sequences were obtained from blood. The receptors originated from a woman between 45 and 60 years old with Graves' hyperthyroidism.

The J gene is TRBJ2-5, the V gene TRBV11-1; 10 positions match TRBD2. The CDR3 has 17 residues. Looked up from germline, CDR1 is SGHAT and CDR2 is FQDESV (reference sequence). With 0 bases clipped from V and 1 base from J, the junction kept 5 bases outside the gene matches. CDR3 sequence reads: CASSLAEVAGGQETQYF. CDR3 coding DNA: TGTGCCAGCAGCTTAGCCGAAGTAGCGGGGGGCCAAGAGACCCAGTACTTC.

This clonotype was observed a few times. The chain uses TRBV19 and TRBJ1-2; no clear D. V lost 6 bases to trimming and J lost 5 bases, with 19 bases between them. The CDR3 is 15 residues long. CDR1 and CDR2 from the germline V gene are LNHDA and SQIVND (reference sequence). The CDR3 spells CASSQSGSWAYGYTF. CDR3 coding DNA: TGTGCCAGTAGCCAGAGTGGCAGCTGGGCTTATGGCTACACCTTC.

This chain links TRBV27 with TRBJ2-5; 9 nucleotides align to TRBD2. The CDR3 contains 18 residues. J was trimmed by 4 bases and V by 0 bases; bases with no gene match: 12. Germline V gene lookup returns CDR1 MNHEY and CDR2 SMNVEV (reference sequence). The CDR3 region is CASSLSIIAGVRRETQYF. In DNA form, the CDR3 reads TGTGCCAGCAGTTTATCCATTATAGCGGGAGTCAGAAGAGAGACCCAGTACTTC.

This clonotype was seen a handful of times. A much larger clone lies a single base off, so this may be a read error. This rearrangement joins TRBV28 to TRBJ2-6; maybe TRBD1 (6 bases). Between the trimmed V and J ends, which lost 8 bases and 1 base, there was a span of 6 bases. This CDR3 has 13 amino acids. Germline V gives CDR1 MDHEN, CDR2 SYDVKM. CDR3 sequence reads: CASGTSGANVLTF. As DNA, the CDR3 is TGTGCCAGCGGGACATCTGGGGCCAACGTCCTGACTTTC.

This clonotype turned up a few times. The J gene is TRBJ2-2, the V gene TRBV12-3 or TRBV12-4; D is uncertain. The CDR3 runs 17 residues. Trimming removed 8 bases from V and 3 bases from J, with 22 bases in between. For the CDR3, the DNA is TGTGCCAGCCCTCGAATGCTAAATCCTGAGGACACCGGGGAGCTGTTTTTT. Its translation is CASPRMLNPEDTGELFF.

The chain is built from TRBV3-1 and TRBJ1-1; D may be TRBD1 (6 bases). The CDR3 extends over 14 amino acids. The V gene lost 1 base and the J gene lost 8 bases, with 14 bases spanning the gap. Per germline, CDR1 LGHDT and CDR2 YNNKEL (reference sequence). CDR3 DNA: TGTGCCAGCAGCCAAGTGATAGGACAGCCAGAAGCTTTCTTT. As protein: CASSQVIGQPEAFF.

This clonotype came up many times. The chain carries TRBV9 and TRBJ1-1; 7 bases fit TRBD1. This CDR3 has 15 residues. The junction had 8 bases not matched to a gene; V was cut back by 4 bases and J by 2 bases. CDR1 and CDR2 from the germline V gene are SGDLS and YYNGEE. CDR3 nucleotides: TGTGCCAGCAGCCGCAAACAGGGGACCAACACTGAAGCTTTCTTT. This sequence encodes CASSRKQGTNTEAFF. Full variable domain (rest looked up from reference TRBV9 and TRBJ1-1): DSGVTQTPKHLITATGQRVTLRCSPRSGDLSVYWYQQSLDQGLQFLIQYYNGEERAKGNILERFSAQQFPDLHSELNLSSLELGDSALYFCASSRKQGTNTEAFFGQGTRLTVV.

The table lists this clonotype with many counts. The rearrangement joins TRBV11-2 to TRBJ2-7, with 8 bases fitting TRBD2. The CDR3 has 14 residues. Germline V gene lookup returns CDR1 SGHAT and CDR2 FQNNGV. Unmatched junction bases numbered 12, after V lost 5 bases and J lost 9 bases. The CDR3: CASSAGLVGTWQYF. In DNA form, the CDR3 reads TGTGCCAGCAGCGCGGGACTAGTCGGGACTTGGCAGTACTTC.

This clonotype was recorded a few times. The CDR3 spells CASSLNGQGRETQYF. The CDR3 coding sequence is TGCGCCAGCAGCTTAAATGGACAGGGGAGGGAGACCCAGTACTTC. The chain couples TRBV5-1 to TRBJ2-5, with TRBD1 matching over 9 bases. V shed 2 bases and J 5 bases; nucleotides not matched to a gene: 7. This CDR3 region has 15 residues. Germline V gene lookup returns CDR1 SGHRS and CDR2 YFSETQ.

In this sample, this clonotype turned up many times. V and J are TRBV20-1 and TRBJ2-2; TRBD1 aligns across 9 bases. V shed 5 bases, J shed 7 bases, and the junction held 8 bases outside the gene matches. This CDR3 spans 14 amino acids. In germline, CDR1 is DFQATT, CDR2 SNEGSKA (reference sequence). CDR3 nucleotides: TGCAGTGCTCTTACAGGGGGCAGAAACGGGGAGCTGTTTTTT. Encoded protein: CSALTGGRNGELFF.

Ten or more counts support this clonotype. The chain links TRBV6-1 to TRBJ2-7; D gene ambiguous. Trimming shortened V by 4 bases and J by 0 bases, and 4 bases separated the two germline ends. The CDR3 is 12 residues long. Looked up from germline, CDR1 is MNHNS and CDR2 is SASEGT. The CDR3 spells CASSAVSYEQYF. The CDR3 DNA reads as TGTGCCAGCAGTGCAGTCTCCTACGAGCAGTACTTC.

This clonotype was seen many times. This sequence joins TRBV11-2 and TRBJ2-1; D is unclear. The V end lost 5 bases, the J end lost 2 bases, and 16 bases lay between the germline ends. The CDR3 loop spans 16 amino acids. CDR1 is SGHAT and CDR2 is FQNNGV in the germline V gene. In DNA, the CDR3 is TGTGCCAGCAGCCCTCGCTCGTCGGGTACCTACAATGAGCAGTTCTTC. As protein: CASSPRSSGTYNEQFF. Drawing the rest from reference TRBV11-2 and TRBJ2-1, the complete variable domain is EAGVAQSPRYKIIEKRQSVAFWCNPISGHATLYWYQQILGQGPKLLIQFQNNGVVDDSQLPKDRFSAERLKGVDSTLKIQPAKLEDSAVYLCASSPRSSGTYNEQFFGPGTRLTVL.

The CDR3 here is CASSFLAGDNEQYF. CDR3 DNA: TGCGCCAGCAGCTTTCTAGCGGGGGACAACGAGCAGTACTTC. V and J are TRBV5-1 and TRBJ2-7; 10 bases are a match to TRBD2. Germline values: CDR1 SGHRS, CDR2 YFSETQ. Trimming cost V 2 bases and J 5 bases; bases outside gene matches: 4. The CDR3 runs 14 residues.